The clone carrying this T cell receptor beta chain has only one observation. Germline CDR1 and CDR2: SGHKS and YYEKEE (reference sequence). This CDR3 contains 17 residues. With 1 base clipped from V and 1 base from J, the junction kept 6 bases outside the gene matches. The source of the sample is a study of control samples from healthy donors and cancer patients. Libraries were prepared by immunoSEQ multiplex PCR; TCRdb keeps only in-frame clonotypes and omits some of them. Of 150,000 or so clones in the sample, approximately 94% were seen once. V usage is TRBV5-5 and J usage is TRBJ2-2; 8 bases line up with TRBD1. This sequence was found in a man aged 18 to 29 in good health. Specimen: blood. CDR3 in amino acids: CASSLYVGTGNTGELFF. The CDR3 DNA sequence: TGTGCCAGCAGCTTGTACGTTGGGACAGGGAACACCGGGGAGCTGTTTTTT.